The rows below give T cell receptor beta chains drawn from one sample of a study of T cell responses to AZD1222 COVID-19 vaccine. The method was immunoSEQ multiplex PCR; TCRdb's version includes in-frame clones alone and lacks a portion of them. Of about 130,000 clones in the sample, over 70% were seen once. The specimen was peripheral blood, collected on day 0 of AZD1222 vaccination. Receptors originate from an adult in good health. The CDR3 runs from the conserved cysteine through the conserved F or W. A D gene is named only where the DNA matches it firmly. Size values are once, few and many counts, or a class for expanded clones, and some rows have none.

v_call: TRBV11-2; clone_size: .; d_call: .; j_call: TRBJ2-7; cdr3_aa: CASSLGLGAPYEQYF; cdr3_nt: TGTGCCAGCAGCTTAGGGCTCGGGGCACCCTACGAGCAGTACTTC
v_call: TRBV19; clone_size: .; d_call: .; j_call: TRBJ2-7; cdr3_aa: CASSQRDEQYF; cdr3_nt: TGTGCCAGTAGCCAGAGGGACGAGCAGTACTTC
v_call: TRBV11-3; clone_size: .; d_call: .; j_call: TRBJ2-3; cdr3_aa: CASSLDRGGDTQYF; cdr3_nt: TGTGCCAGCAGCTTAGATAGGGGAGGAGATACGCAGTATTTT
v_call: TRBV7-8; clone_size: .; d_call: .; j_call: TRBJ2-7; cdr3_aa: CASSRLGGPSYEQYF; cdr3_nt: TGTGCCAGCAGCCGTCTCGGGGGGCCTTCCTACGAGCAGTACTTC
v_call: TRBV18; clone_size: .; d_call: TRBD2; j_call: TRBJ2-1; cdr3_aa: CASSTSGRDEQFF; cdr3_nt: TGTGCCAGCTCAACCAGCGGGAGGGATGAGCAGTTCTTC
v_call: TRBV19; clone_size: .; d_call: TRBD1; j_call: TRBJ1-5; cdr3_aa: CASQRGTGGNQPQHF; cdr3_nt: TGTGCCAGTCAAAGAGGGACAGGAGGGAATCAGCCCCAGCATTTT
v_call: TRBV5-6; clone_size: .; d_call: .; j_call: TRBJ2-1; cdr3_aa: CASSLTGVYNEQFF; cdr3_nt: TGTGCCAGCAGCTTGACAGGTGTATACAATGAGCAGTTCTTC
v_call: TRBV12-3/TRBV12-4; clone_size: .; d_call: .; j_call: TRBJ1-1; cdr3_aa: CASRDSVNTEAFF; cdr3_nt: TGTGCCAGCAGGGACTCGGTGAACACTGAAGCTTTCTTT
v_call: TRBV4-3; clone_size: .; d_call: TRBD1; j_call: TRBJ1-2; cdr3_aa: CASSQDLGGGKGYTF; cdr3_nt: TGCGCCAGCAGCCAAGATCTAGGAGGGGGCAAAGGCTACACCTTC
v_call: TRBV7-2; clone_size: once; d_call: TRBD2; j_call: TRBJ2-3; cdr3_aa: CASSQDPLAGADTQYF; cdr3_nt: TGTGCCAGCAGCCAAGACCCACTAGCGGGGGCAGATACGCAGTATTTT
v_call: TRBV6-5; clone_size: .; d_call: .; j_call: TRBJ1-5; cdr3_aa: CASRTQGSSNQPQHF; cdr3_nt: TGTGCCAGCAGAACCCAGGGGAGTAGCAATCAGCCCCAGCATTTT
v_call: TRBV11-3; clone_size: .; d_call: TRBD2; j_call: TRBJ2-4; cdr3_aa: CASSPGTNKNIQYF; cdr3_nt: TGTGCCAGCAGCCCCGGGACTAACAAAAACATTCAGTACTTC
v_call: TRBV7-2; clone_size: .; d_call: TRBD1; j_call: TRBJ2-7; cdr3_aa: CASSLAGTGSYEQYF; cdr3_nt: TGTGCCAGCAGTTTGGCCGGGACAGGAAGCTACGAGCAGTACTTC
v_call: TRBV7-8; clone_size: .; d_call: .; j_call: TRBJ2-6; cdr3_aa: CASRVSGANVLTF; cdr3_nt: TGTGCCAGCAGGGTCTCTGGGGCCAACGTCCTGACTTTC
v_call: TRBV18; clone_size: .; d_call: .; j_call: TRBJ2-7; cdr3_aa: CASSPAHSDGEQYF; cdr3_nt: TGTGCCAGCTCACCGGCTCATTCCGATGGCGAGCAGTACTTC
v_call: TRBV4-2; clone_size: .; d_call: .; j_call: TRBJ1-4; cdr3_aa: CASSQAYRAGDGNEKLFF; cdr3_nt: TGTGCCAGCAGCCAGGCTTATAGGGCAGGGGATGGTAATGAAAAACTGTTTTTT
v_call: TRBV5-1; clone_size: once; d_call: .; j_call: TRBJ2-3; cdr3_aa: CASSPGTQDTQYF; cdr3_nt: TGCGCCAGCAGCCCGGGCACACAAGATACGCAGTATTTT
v_call: TRBV4-1; clone_size: .; d_call: .; j_call: TRBJ1-5; cdr3_aa: CASSLTLQGLNQPQHF; cdr3_nt: TGCGCCAGCAGCTTGACCTTACAGGGATTAAATCAGCCCCAGCATTTT
v_call: TRBV24-1; clone_size: .; d_call: .; j_call: TRBJ2-2; cdr3_aa: CATSSAFNTGELFF; cdr3_nt: TGTGCCACCAGTTCCGCCTTTAACACCGGGGAGCTGTTTTTT
v_call: TRBV30; clone_size: .; d_call: .; j_call: TRBJ1-2; cdr3_aa: CAHLGGLGYTF; cdr3_nt: TGTGCCCATCTCGGGGGACTTGGCTACACCTTC
v_call: TRBV5-4; clone_size: .; d_call: .; j_call: TRBJ2-3; cdr3_aa: CASSLGASRSTDTQYF; cdr3_nt: TGTGCCAGCAGCTTAGGGGCTTCAAGGTCTACAGATACGCAGTATTTT
v_call: TRBV5-6; clone_size: .; d_call: .; j_call: TRBJ1-4; cdr3_aa: CASSPFGRGEKLFF; cdr3_nt: TGTGCCAGCAGCCCCTTCGGGCGAGGGGAAAAACTGTTTTTT
v_call: TRBV3-1/TRBV3-2; clone_size: .; d_call: .; j_call: TRBJ1-1; cdr3_aa: CASSQQGRTEAFF; cdr3_nt: TGTGCCAGCAGCCAACAGGGGAGGACTGAAGCTTTCTTT
v_call: TRBV9; clone_size: .; d_call: TRBD1; j_call: TRBJ1-4; cdr3_aa: CASSVTDRATNEKLFF; cdr3_nt: TGTGCCAGCAGCGTAACGGACAGGGCGACTAATGAAAAACTGTTTTTT
v_call: TRBV19; clone_size: once; d_call: TRBD1; j_call: TRBJ1-2; cdr3_aa: CASNDRDYGYTF; cdr3_nt: TGTGCCAGCAACGACAGGGACTATGGCTACACCTTC
v_call: TRBV6-5; clone_size: .; d_call: .; j_call: TRBJ1-5; cdr3_aa: CASSLDLSNQPQHF; cdr3_nt: TGTGCCAGCAGTTTGGACCTTAGCAATCAGCCCCAGCATTTT
v_call: TRBV19; clone_size: .; d_call: .; j_call: TRBJ2-1; cdr3_aa: CASSGSLNEQFF; cdr3_nt: TGTGCCAGTAGCGGGAGTCTGAATGAGCAGTTCTTC
v_call: TRBV6-4; clone_size: .; d_call: .; j_call: TRBJ1-5; cdr3_aa: CASSTEEDQPQHF; cdr3_nt: TGTGCCAGCAGTACAGAAGAGGATCAGCCCCAGCATTTT
v_call: TRBV2; clone_size: few; d_call: .; j_call: TRBJ2-7; cdr3_aa: CASRLNDEQYF; cdr3_nt: TGTGCCAGCAGGCTCAACGACGAGCAGTACTTC
v_call: TRBV27; clone_size: few; d_call: .; j_call: TRBJ2-1; cdr3_aa: CASSNGVGESYNEQFF; cdr3_nt: TGTGCCAGCAGCAATGGGGTGGGGGAGTCCTACAATGAGCAGTTCTTC
v_call: TRBV2; clone_size: .; d_call: .; j_call: TRBJ1-1; cdr3_aa: CASRETAMNTEAFF; cdr3_nt: TGTGCCAGCAGGGAAACAGCTATGAACACTGAAGCTTTCTTT
v_call: TRBV3-1/TRBV3-2; clone_size: .; d_call: .; j_call: TRBJ1-1; cdr3_aa: CASKIWRGTEAFF; cdr3_nt: TGTGCCAGCAAAATCTGGCGGGGTACTGAAGCTTTCTTT
v_call: TRBV28; clone_size: .; d_call: TRBD2; j_call: TRBJ2-5; cdr3_aa: CASREGLAGAPNQETQYF; cdr3_nt: TGTGCCAGCAGGGAAGGACTAGCGGGAGCCCCAAACCAAGAGACCCAGTACTTC
v_call: TRBV4-2; clone_size: .; d_call: .; j_call: TRBJ1-1; cdr3_aa: CASSQATFGPNTEAFF; cdr3_nt: TGTGCCAGCAGCCAAGCCACCTTTGGACCGAACACTGAAGCTTTCTTT
v_call: TRBV2; clone_size: .; d_call: TRBD1; j_call: TRBJ1-1; cdr3_aa: CASRDRGNTEAFF; cdr3_nt: TGTGCCAGCAGGGACAGGGGAAACACTGAAGCTTTCTTT
v_call: TRBV7-2; clone_size: .; d_call: .; j_call: TRBJ2-1; cdr3_aa: CASSLRTAKFF; cdr3_nt: TGTGCCAGCAGCCTCCGGACAGCCAAGTTCTTC
v_call: TRBV18; clone_size: .; d_call: TRBD1; j_call: TRBJ1-1; cdr3_aa: CASSPEQGVRKAFF; cdr3_nt: TGTGCCAGCTCACCAGAACAGGGGGTACGGAAAGCTTTCTTT